This is a list of T cell receptor beta chains from one sample in a study of technical replicates of blood from a handful of donors. Sequenced by immunoSEQ multiplex PCR; TCRdb stores in-frame clones only, minus some. The data show about 89,000 clones, 90% to 95% seen once. Material: T cells isolated from PBMCs. These receptors were obtained from a human donor in good health. Each CDR3 is given with its conserved first and last residue. Fields, in order: clone size, J gene, V gene, D gene, CDR3 protein, CDR3 DNA. A D gene is named only where the DNA matches it firmly. Some rows have no size entry. The others give once, few or many, or a class for an expanded clone.

clone_size: NA; j_call: TRBJ2-2; v_call: TRBV6-4; d_call: NA; cdr3_aa: CASSDSRGSGELFF; cdr3_nt: TGTGCCAGCAGTGACTCTCGAGGGTCCGGGGAGCTGTTTTTT
clone_size: NA; j_call: TRBJ1-4; v_call: TRBV10-2; d_call: NA; cdr3_aa: CASSGVGNEKLFF; cdr3_nt: TGCGCCAGCTCAGGGGTAGGGAATGAAAAACTGTTTTTT
clone_size: NA; j_call: TRBJ2-1; v_call: TRBV13; d_call: TRBD2; cdr3_aa: CASSSYGEREGYNEQFF; cdr3_nt: TGTGCCAGCAGTTCCTACGGGGAGCGGGAGGGTTACAATGAGCAGTTCTTC
clone_size: NA; j_call: TRBJ2-4; v_call: TRBV29-1; d_call: TRBD1; cdr3_aa: CSVEGGTGLNIQYF; cdr3_nt: TGCAGCGTTGAAGGCGGGACAGGGCTAAACATTCAGTACTTC
clone_size: NA; j_call: TRBJ2-1; v_call: TRBV5-1; d_call: TRBD2; cdr3_aa: CASSSTNVGRDEQFF; cdr3_nt: TGCGCCAGCAGCTCGACAAACGTCGGGAGGGATGAGCAGTTCTTC
clone_size: NA; j_call: TRBJ2-1; v_call: TRBV9; d_call: TRBD2; cdr3_aa: CASSLLAGLYNEQFF; cdr3_nt: TGTGCCAGCAGCTTACTAGCGGGGCTTTACAATGAGCAGTTCTTC
clone_size: NA; j_call: TRBJ1-1; v_call: TRBV9; d_call: TRBD1; cdr3_aa: CASSVDPGGAEWNTEAFF; cdr3_nt: TGTGCCAGCAGCGTAGACCCAGGGGGCGCAGAATGGAACACTGAAGCTTTCTTT
clone_size: NA; j_call: TRBJ2-5; v_call: TRBV4-2; d_call: NA; cdr3_aa: CASSQTSQTGGETQYF; cdr3_nt: TGTGCCAGCAGCCAAACGAGCCAGACGGGTGGAGAGACCCAGTACTTC
clone_size: once; j_call: TRBJ2-7; v_call: TRBV11-3; d_call: TRBD1; cdr3_aa: CASSLGNGRGLNEQYF; cdr3_nt: TGTGCCAGCAGCTTGGGTAACGGCAGGGGGCTGAACGAGCAGTACTTC
clone_size: NA; j_call: TRBJ2-3; v_call: TRBV29-1; d_call: TRBD2; cdr3_aa: CSVEYTGGYRDTQYF; cdr3_nt: TGCAGCGTTGAGTATACGGGAGGGTATCGAGATACGCAGTATTTT
clone_size: NA; j_call: TRBJ2-7; v_call: TRBV4-1; d_call: NA; cdr3_aa: CASSQDWQAYEQYF; cdr3_nt: TGCGCCAGCAGCCAAGATTGGCAAGCCTACGAGCAGTACTTC
clone_size: NA; j_call: TRBJ2-1; v_call: TRBV19; d_call: TRBD2; cdr3_aa: CASSMGGIEQFF; cdr3_nt: TGTGCCAGTAGTATGGGGGGGATTGAGCAGTTCTTC
clone_size: NA; j_call: TRBJ2-7; v_call: TRBV5-6; d_call: NA; cdr3_aa: CASSLAEALLHYEQYF; cdr3_nt: TGTGCCAGCAGCTTGGCCGAGGCCCTCCTCCACTACGAGCAGTACTTC
clone_size: NA; j_call: TRBJ1-2; v_call: TRBV10-2; d_call: NA; cdr3_aa: CASTIPGGIGYTF; cdr3_nt: TGCGCCAGCACTATTCCGGGGGGGATTGGCTACACCTTC
clone_size: NA; j_call: TRBJ1-2; v_call: TRBV28; d_call: TRBD1; cdr3_aa: CASSLGTASSYGYTF; cdr3_nt: TGTGCCAGCAGTTTAGGGACAGCAAGCTCCTATGGCTACACCTTC
clone_size: once; j_call: TRBJ2-6; v_call: TRBV11-3; d_call: NA; cdr3_aa: CASSSVSGANVLTF; cdr3_nt: TGTGCCAGCAGCTCAGTATCTGGGGCCAACGTCCTGACTTTC
clone_size: NA; j_call: TRBJ1-2; v_call: TRBV6-5; d_call: TRBD1; cdr3_aa: CASSPYRGPYGYTF; cdr3_nt: TGTGCCAGCAGCCCCTACAGGGGACCCTATGGCTACACCTTC
clone_size: NA; j_call: TRBJ2-1; v_call: TRBV7-6; d_call: TRBD1; cdr3_aa: CASSLDWRGTGFYNEQFF; cdr3_nt: TGTGCCAGCAGCTTAGATTGGCGGGGGACAGGGTTCTACAATGAGCAGTTCTTC
clone_size: NA; j_call: TRBJ1-1; v_call: TRBV19; d_call: TRBD1; cdr3_aa: CASSIRDRTMNTEAFF; cdr3_nt: TGTGCCAGTAGTATCCGGGACAGGACAATGAACACTGAAGCTTTCTTT
clone_size: NA; j_call: TRBJ2-3; v_call: TRBV25-1; d_call: NA; cdr3_aa: CASSALSGGPDTQYF; cdr3_nt: TGTGCCAGCAGTGCACTCTCCGGAGGACCAGATACGCAGTATTTT
clone_size: NA; j_call: TRBJ2-3; v_call: TRBV7-9; d_call: NA; cdr3_aa: CASSLSRDGSGTDTQYF; cdr3_nt: TGTGCCAGCAGCCTATCCCGGGATGGTAGCGGCACAGATACGCAGTATTTT
clone_size: NA; j_call: TRBJ2-3; v_call: TRBV2; d_call: NA; cdr3_aa: CASSEVGGYGYTQYF; cdr3_nt: TGTGCCAGCAGTGAAGTTGGGGGCTATGGATATACGCAGTATTTT
clone_size: NA; j_call: TRBJ2-5; v_call: TRBV30; d_call: TRBD1; cdr3_aa: CAWSSDRGKTQYF; cdr3_nt: TGTGCCTGGAGCTCCGACAGGGGAAAGACCCAGTACTTC
clone_size: NA; j_call: TRBJ1-2; v_call: TRBV7-9; d_call: TRBD1; cdr3_aa: CASSLVEGAMGNGYTF; cdr3_nt: TGTGCCAGCAGCTTAGTGGAGGGGGCGATGGGGAATGGCTACACCTTC
clone_size: NA; j_call: TRBJ1-6; v_call: TRBV19; d_call: NA; cdr3_aa: CASSVGARSASPLHF; cdr3_nt: TGTGCCAGTAGTGTGGGGGCTCGGTCCGCTTCACCCCTCCACTTT